This is a list of T cell receptor beta chains from one sample in a study of T cells after yellow fever vaccination. TCRdb called the 5' RACE reads again in MiXCR, with one record for every CDR3 protein. The sample shows hundreds of thousands of distinct CDR3 sequences, 7.5% to 9% of them seen only once. The sample was PBMCs, taken on the day of the first yellow fever vaccination. Receptors were obtained from a young man who received the YFV17D yellow fever vaccine. The CDR3 runs from the conserved cysteine through the conserved F or W. A D gene is named only where the DNA matches it firmly. Clone size is given for some rows only: seen once, a few or many times, or a class if the clone is expanded.

d_call: TRBD2; j_call: TRBJ2-5; clone_size: NA; v_call: TRBV7-8; cdr3_nt: TGTGCCAGCAGCGACAGACTAGCGGGGACTCAAGAGACCCAGTACTTC; cdr3_aa: CASSDRLAGTQETQYF
d_call: NA; j_call: TRBJ2-5; clone_size: many; v_call: TRBV12-3/TRBV12-4; cdr3_nt: TGTGCCAGCAGTTTAGCGCTAAGAGAGACCCAGTACTTC; cdr3_aa: CASSLALRETQYF
d_call: TRBD1; j_call: TRBJ2-2; clone_size: NA; v_call: TRBV12-3/TRBV12-4; cdr3_nt: TGTGCCAGCAGTTTATCTCCACAGGGGAAGGGCGGGGAGCTGTTTTTT; cdr3_aa: CASSLSPQGKGGELFF
d_call: NA; j_call: TRBJ2-1; clone_size: NA; v_call: TRBV3-1; cdr3_nt: TGTGCCAGCAGCATCGGGGGAAGGTTCTACAATGAGCAGTTCTTC; cdr3_aa: CASSIGGRFYNEQFF
d_call: TRBD2; j_call: TRBJ2-3; clone_size: few; v_call: TRBV6-4; cdr3_nt: TGTGCCAGCAGTGACTCGAAACTAGCGGGGAACACAGATACGCAGTATTTT; cdr3_aa: CASSDSKLAGNTDTQYF
d_call: NA; j_call: TRBJ1-5; clone_size: few; v_call: TRBV20-1; cdr3_nt: TGCAGTGCTATTAAGACAACAGGGTTCGATCAGCCCCAGCATTTT; cdr3_aa: CSAIKTTGFDQPQHF
d_call: NA; j_call: TRBJ2-5; clone_size: NA; v_call: TRBV29-1; cdr3_nt: TGCAGCGTTGAGGCTAGCATGGAGACCCCGTACTTC; cdr3_aa: CSVEASMETPYF
d_call: NA; j_call: TRBJ1-2; clone_size: many; v_call: TRBV7-9; cdr3_nt: TGTGCCAGCAGCGGTGGGTCTGCTTACTATGGCTACACCTTC; cdr3_aa: CASSGGSAYYGYTF
d_call: NA; j_call: TRBJ2-1; clone_size: few; v_call: TRBV6-2/TRBV6-3; cdr3_nt: TGTGCCAGCAGCTATTTGCGCTCCTACAATGAGCAGTTCTTC; cdr3_aa: CASSYLRSYNEQFF
d_call: NA; j_call: TRBJ1-4; clone_size: NA; v_call: TRBV7-2; cdr3_nt: TGTGCCAGCAGCCCGGCTGCAACTAATGAAAAACTGTTTTTT; cdr3_aa: CASSPAATNEKLFF
d_call: NA; j_call: TRBJ1-4; clone_size: NA; v_call: TRBV7-9; cdr3_nt: TGTGCCAGCAGCTTTTCGGCCGGTGGGGAAAAACTGTTTTTT; cdr3_aa: CASSFSAGGEKLFF
d_call: NA; j_call: TRBJ2-2; clone_size: few; v_call: TRBV20-1; cdr3_nt: TGCAGTGCTCCCCATAATCGGGCCCCCCTGGCCGGGGAGCTGTTTTTT; cdr3_aa: CSAPHNRAPLAGELFF
d_call: NA; j_call: TRBJ2-1; clone_size: few; v_call: TRBV7-8; cdr3_nt: TGTGCCACCCAGCCCTGGGACAATGAGCAGTTCTTC; cdr3_aa: CATQPWDNEQFF
d_call: TRBD2; j_call: TRBJ2-5; clone_size: NA; v_call: TRBV6-5; cdr3_nt: TGTGCCAGCAGTTACCCCGGACTAGCGGGGTTCCAAGAGACCCAGTACTTC; cdr3_aa: CASSYPGLAGFQETQYF
d_call: TRBD1; j_call: TRBJ2-2; clone_size: few; v_call: TRBV2; cdr3_nt: TGTGCCAGCCGAACGACAGGGTCGAACACCGGGGAGCTGTTTTTT; cdr3_aa: CASRTTGSNTGELFF
d_call: NA; j_call: TRBJ2-5; clone_size: few; v_call: TRBV10-3; cdr3_nt: TGTGCCATCCTGAGGGGAGAGACCCAGTACTTC; cdr3_aa: CAILRGETQYF
d_call: NA; j_call: TRBJ1-1; clone_size: many; v_call: TRBV15; cdr3_nt: TGTGGCGGGAACGGAGCGGTAGTCACTGAAGCTTTCTTT; cdr3_aa: CGGNGAVVTEAFF
d_call: NA; j_call: TRBJ1-6; clone_size: NA; v_call: TRBV7-2; cdr3_nt: TGTGCCAGCAGCTTAGTCGGGGTAGACTCACCCCTCCACTTT; cdr3_aa: CASSLVGVDSPLHF
d_call: TRBD1; j_call: TRBJ1-1; clone_size: few; v_call: TRBV5-1; cdr3_nt: TGCGCCAGCAGCTGGGACAGCTCTAACACTGAAGCTTTCTTT; cdr3_aa: CASSWDSSNTEAFF
d_call: NA; j_call: TRBJ2-5; clone_size: NA; v_call: TRBV18; cdr3_nt: TGTGCCAGCTCGCCCCTTGAGGGGCTGTACCAAGAGACCCAGTACTTC; cdr3_aa: CASSPLEGLYQETQYF
d_call: NA; j_call: TRBJ1-3; clone_size: NA; v_call: TRBV4-1; cdr3_nt: TGCGCCAGCAGGCCGGACTTGGGACCGATCTCTGGAAACACCATATATTTT; cdr3_aa: CASRPDLGPISGNTIYF
d_call: NA; j_call: TRBJ2-1; clone_size: few; v_call: TRBV29-1; cdr3_nt: TGCAGCGTTGAATCTGAGAGAGGAAATGAGCAGTTCTTC; cdr3_aa: CSVESERGNEQFF
d_call: NA; j_call: TRBJ1-1; clone_size: NA; v_call: TRBV7-6; cdr3_nt: TGTGCCAGCAGCTTGGGGGGGACGAGGACTGAAGCTTTCTTT; cdr3_aa: CASSLGGTRTEAFF